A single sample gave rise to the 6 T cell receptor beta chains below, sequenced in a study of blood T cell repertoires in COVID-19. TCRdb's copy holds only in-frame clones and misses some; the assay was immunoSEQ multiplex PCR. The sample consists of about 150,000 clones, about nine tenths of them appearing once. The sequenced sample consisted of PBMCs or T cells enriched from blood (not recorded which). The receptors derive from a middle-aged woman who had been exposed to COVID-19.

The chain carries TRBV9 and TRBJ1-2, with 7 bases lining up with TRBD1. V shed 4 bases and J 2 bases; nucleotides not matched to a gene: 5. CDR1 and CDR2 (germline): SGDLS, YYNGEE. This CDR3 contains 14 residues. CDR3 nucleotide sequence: TGTGCCAGCAGCCCAAAGACAGGGAACTATGGCTACACCTTC. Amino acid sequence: CASSPKTGNYGYTF.

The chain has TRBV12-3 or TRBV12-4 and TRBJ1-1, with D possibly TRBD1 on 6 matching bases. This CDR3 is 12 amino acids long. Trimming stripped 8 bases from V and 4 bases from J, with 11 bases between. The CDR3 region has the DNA TGTGCCAGCGGAGACAGGACCACTGAAGCTTTCTTT. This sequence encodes CASGDRTTEAFF.

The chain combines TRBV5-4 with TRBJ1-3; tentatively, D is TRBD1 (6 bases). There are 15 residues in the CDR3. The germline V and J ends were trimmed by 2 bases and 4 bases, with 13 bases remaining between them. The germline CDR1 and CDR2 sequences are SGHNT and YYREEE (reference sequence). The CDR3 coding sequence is TGTGCCAGCAGCTTTCCCGGGACAACAGGAAACACCATATATTTT. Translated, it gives CASSFPGTTGNTIYF.

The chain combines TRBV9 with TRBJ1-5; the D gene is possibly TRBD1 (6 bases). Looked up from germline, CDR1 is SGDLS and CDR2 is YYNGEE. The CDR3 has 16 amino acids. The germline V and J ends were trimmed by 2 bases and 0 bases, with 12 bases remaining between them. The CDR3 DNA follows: TGTGCCAGCAGCGTTTCAGGGGAGTATAGCAATCAGCCCCAGCATTTT. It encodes CASSVSGEYSNQPQHF.

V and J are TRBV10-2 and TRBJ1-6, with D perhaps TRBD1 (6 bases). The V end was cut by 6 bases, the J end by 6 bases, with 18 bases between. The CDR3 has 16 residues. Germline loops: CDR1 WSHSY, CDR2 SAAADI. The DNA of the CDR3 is TGCGCCAGCAGACAGGGACTAGGAGCGTCTAATTCACCCCTCCACTTT. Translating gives CASRQGLGASNSPLHF.

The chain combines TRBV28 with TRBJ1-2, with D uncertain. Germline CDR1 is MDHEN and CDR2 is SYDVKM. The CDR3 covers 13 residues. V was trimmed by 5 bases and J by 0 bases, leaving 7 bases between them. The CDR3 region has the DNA TGTGCCAGCAGTGAGGTTTCTAACTATGGCTACACCTTC. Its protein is CASSEVSNYGYTF.